The present TCR beta chain was sequenced within a study of blood T cell repertoires in COVID-19. The cohort comprised adults aged 18 to 89 years residing in some 24 US areas. Grouping used clinical history reported by participants in a survey and questionnaire. Sequencing used immunoSEQ multiplex PCR; TCRdb keeps in-frame clones, though not all of them. The data show roughly 250,000 clones, with approximately 86% seen just once and approximately 1.5% held by the top ten. CDR1 is GTSNPN, CDR2 SVGIG, per germline (reference sequence). With 2 bases removed from V and 1 base from J, the gap between germline ends came to 8 bases. CDR3 length: 13 amino acids.

This TCR was sampled from a woman between 50 and 59 years old who had recovered from COVID-19. V usage is TRBV30 and J usage is TRBJ1-1; no reliable D call. The material sequenced was PBMCs or T cells enriched from blood (not recorded which). CDR3 sequence reads: CAWSPWQNTEAFF. The CDR3 DNA follows: TGTGCCTGGAGTCCTTGGCAGAACACTGAAGCTTTCTTT.